Presented here are 3 T cell receptor beta chains from one specimen sequenced in a study of T cells after yellow fever vaccination. From the 5' RACE reads, TCRdb called clonotypes with MiXCR, one entry per CDR3 protein. The repertoire consists of around 500,000 distinct CDR3 sequences, with 21% occurring once and the leading ten covering approximately 15%. Source: PBMCs, taken less than 25 days after the first yellow fever vaccination. The receptors come from a man aged 18 to 29 who received the YFV17D yellow fever vaccine.

This clonotype was found a few times. The rearrangement joins TRBV12-3 or TRBV12-4 to TRBJ1-5, with a possible D match to TRBD1 (5 bases). The length of the CDR3 is 15 residues. V lost 3 bases, J lost 0 bases, and 9 bases lay in between. The CDR3 DNA follows: TGTGCCAGCAGTTTGACAGACCATAGCAATCAGCCCCAGCATTTT. It encodes CASSLTDHSNQPQHF.

This clonotype was recorded a few times. The chain carries TRBV9 and TRBJ1-6, with TRBD1 matching 11 bases. The germline gives CDR1 SGDLS, CDR2 YYNGEE. The CDR3 consists of 15 residues. V trimming: 4 bases; J trimming: 7 bases; junction bases outside the gene matches: 4. The CDR3 sequence: CASSPWTGGNSPLHF. The CDR3 DNA reads as TGTGCCAGCAGCCCCTGGACAGGGGGCAATTCACCCCTCCACTTT.

The V gene is TRBV7-2, the J gene TRBJ1-1; a possible D gene is TRBD1 (5 bases). CDR1 and CDR2 from the germline V gene are SGHTA and FQGNSA. The CDR3 is 14 amino acids. V lost 1 base, J lost 5 bases, and 11 bases lay in between. The CDR3 is CASSLGRVGTEAFF. The DNA of the CDR3 is TGTGCCAGCAGCTTAGGCAGGGTGGGTACTGAAGCTTTCTTT.